Following are 27 T cell receptor beta chains from one sample sequenced in a study of identical twins. From the 5' RACE reads, TCRdb called clonotypes with MiXCR, one entry per CDR3 protein. Of some 1,700,000 distinct CDR3 sequences in the sample, 32% were seen once. The sequencing input was cord blood. The receptors come from a newborn girl in good health.

V and J are TRBV20-1 and TRBJ2-1; 14 bases match TRBD2. There are 14 residues in the CDR3. Germline trimming cut 5 bases from V and 6 bases from J; bases unmatched to any gene: 3. Germline V gene sequence: CDR1 DFQATT, CDR2 SNEGSKA (reference sequence). In nucleotides, the CDR3 is TGCAGTGCTGAGACTAGCGGGGGGGCCAATGAGCAGTTCTTC. Encoded protein: CSAETSGGANEQFF.

This clonotype was recorded many times. The chain employs TRBV6-2 or TRBV6-3 and TRBJ2-3; TRBD2 matches 7 bases. V lost 8 bases and J lost 2; bases outside the gene matches: 7. Germline assignment: CDR1 MNHEY and CDR2 SVGEGT. The CDR3 spans 14 residues. The CDR3 DNA sequence: TGTGCCAGCGGCGAGACTAGCCCCACAGATACGCAGTATTTT. This codes for CASGETSPTDTQYF.

This clonotype was detected ten times or more. The chain has TRBV27 and TRBJ2-2; no clear D. Between the trimmed V and J ends, which lost 3 bases and 2 bases, there was a span of 7 bases. Germline lookup yields CDR1 MNHEY and CDR2 SMNVEV (reference sequence). This CDR3 is 14 amino acids long. The CDR3 coding sequence is TGTGCCAGCAGTTTTGGCGGTAACACCGGGGAGCTGTTTTTT. Its protein product is CASSFGGNTGELFF.

The chain uses TRBV5-1 and TRBJ2-3, with TRBD1 matching 8 bases. CDR3 length: 16 residues. Looked up from germline, CDR1 is SGHRS and CDR2 is YFSETQ. J was trimmed by 0 bases and V by 3 bases; bases with no gene match: 6. The CDR3: CASSWTGSTSTDTQYF. As DNA, the CDR3 is TGCGCCAGCAGCTGGACAGGGTCCACTAGCACAGATACGCAGTATTTT.

This clonotype was seen more than once but under ten times. J is TRBJ2-1 and V is TRBV28; D gene unclear. The CDR3 has 12 amino acids. CDR1 is MDHEN, CDR2 SYDVKM, per germline. V lost 5 bases, J lost 11 bases, and 13 bases lay in between. This CDR3 is CASSPSRSQQFF. CDR3 coding DNA: TGTGCCAGCAGTCCGAGTCGGAGTCAGCAGTTCTTC. Looking up the rest from reference TRBV28 and TRBJ2-1 gives the full variable domain: DVKVTQSSRYLVKRTGEKVFLECVQDMDHENMFWYRQDPGLGLRLIYFSYDVKMKEKGDIPEGYSVSREKKERFSLILESASTNQTSMYLCASSPSRSQQFFGPGTRLTVL.

This clonotype appeared a few times. V is TRBV2 and J is TRBJ1-2, with D possibly matching TRBD1 (6 bases). Germline assignment: CDR1 SNHLY and CDR2 FYNNEI. The CDR3 extends over 19 amino acids. V was shortened by 0 bases and J by 0 bases, with 20 bases between the two germline ends. CDR3 residues: CASSEARGTPGAANYGYTF. CDR3 DNA: TGTGCCAGCAGTGAAGCGCGGGGGACACCAGGGGCAGCTAACTATGGCTACACCTTC.

This clonotype occurred a few times. The V gene is TRBV5-1, the J gene TRBJ1-1; TRBD1 might be the D (5 bases). The V gene's germline CDR1 is SGHRS and CDR2 YFSETQ. The V and J ends lost 4 bases and 0 bases respectively, with 13 bases between them. The CDR3 covers 15 residues. The CDR3 is CASSGVGGVNTEAFF. Here the CDR3 DNA reads TGCGCCAGCAGCGGAGTTGGGGGGGTGAACACTGAAGCTTTCTTT.

The genes are TRBV25-1 and TRBJ2-1, with a weak D call TRBD2 (6 bases). The CDR3 is 15 residues long. In germline, CDR1 is MGHDK, CDR2 SYGVNS. V lost 4 bases and J 9 bases, leaving 19 bases between the germline ends. CDR3 sequence: CASSGLSGGAGEQFF. The CDR3 DNA is TGTGCCAGCAGTGGCCTATCCGGGGGAGCTGGTGAGCAGTTCTTC. Combining the CDR3 with reference TRBV25-1 and TRBJ2-1 gives the whole variable domain EADIYQTPRYLVIGTGKKITLECSQTMGHDKMYWYQQDPGMELHLIHYSYGVNSTEKGDLSSESTVSRIRTEHFPLTLESARPSHTSQYLCASSGLSGGAGEQFFGPGTRLTVL.

The CDR3, as DNA: TGCGCCAGCAGCCAAGTTCCAGCTACAGATACGCAGTATTTT. It yields the protein CASSQVPATDTQYF. This rearrangement joins TRBV4-1 to TRBJ2-3; D is ambiguous. CDR3 size: 14 residues. Trimming removed 1 base from V and 3 bases from J, with 8 bases in between. In germline, CDR1 is MGHRA, CDR2 YSYEKL.

This clonotype has a handful of counts. This chain joins TRBV20-1 and TRBJ2-3, with D possibly TRBD2 on 5 matching bases. The germline V gene encodes CDR1 DFQATT and CDR2 SNEGSKA (reference sequence). Trimming removed 0 bases at V and 7 bases at J, with 17 bases between. This CDR3 is 15 amino acids long. CDR3 sequence reads: CSARDSYPLAHTQYF. CDR3 DNA: TGCAGTGCTAGAGATTCCTACCCTCTAGCCCATACGCAGTATTTT.

This chain joins TRBV20-1 and TRBJ2-7, with D possibly TRBD1 on 5 matching bases. Germline CDR1 is DFQATT and CDR2 is SNEGSKA (reference sequence). This CDR3 spans 11 amino acids. The V end was cut by 2 bases, the J end by 5 bases, with 7 bases between. CDR3 in amino acids: CSARKGNEQYF. The CDR3 nucleotides are TGCAGTGCTAGAAAGGGGAACGAGCAGTACTTC.

This clonotype was picked up a small number of times. The chain is built from TRBV20-1 and TRBJ2-7; the match to TRBD1 covers 8 bases. The junction had 10 bases not matched to a gene; V was cut back by 3 bases and J by 3 bases. This CDR3 is 15 amino acids long. Germline lookup yields CDR1 DFQATT and CDR2 SNEGSKA (reference sequence). In DNA form, the CDR3 reads TGCAGTGCTAGGCACACAGGGGGAATTGGCTACGAGCAGTACTTC. Protein product: CSARHTGGIGYEQYF.

The chain uses TRBV4-2 and TRBJ2-1; 11 bases match TRBD1. Germline CDR1 reads LGHNA; CDR2 reads YNFKEQ. This CDR3 spans 15 amino acids. V lost 1 base, J lost 7 bases, and 3 bases stayed unmatched. CDR3 protein: CASSQGDRGGNEQFF. CDR3 coding DNA: TGTGCCAGCAGCCAAGGGGACAGGGGGGGTAATGAGCAGTTCTTC.

For the CDR3, the DNA is TGTGCCAGCCGCACCCAGGACAGTTTGGGCAATCAGCCCCAGCATTTT. This gives the protein CASRTQDSLGNQPQHF. The chain employs TRBV2 and TRBJ1-5; perhaps TRBD1 as D (6 bases). Trimming stripped 8 bases from V and 2 bases from J, with 19 bases between. The CDR3 length is 16 residues. Germline V lookup: CDR1 SNHLY, CDR2 FYNNEI.

Written as DNA, the CDR3 is TGTGCCAGCATAATATTGGCAGGGGCACCCTATGGCTACACCTTC. Translated, it gives CASIILAGAPYGYTF. The chain carries TRBV6-1 and TRBJ1-2; a possible D gene is TRBD1 (6 bases). Germline CDR1 and CDR2: MNHNS and SASEGT. The length of the CDR3 is 15 residues. The V gene lost 7 bases and the J gene lost 4 bases, with 19 bases spanning the gap.

The chain recombines TRBV28 with TRBJ1-1, with 7 bases aligning to TRBD1. CDR1 MDHEN and CDR2 SYDVKM come from the germline V gene. The ends lost 8 bases at V and 0 bases at J; junction bases unmatched: 6. This CDR3 has 14 amino acids. The DNA for the CDR3 is TGTGCCAGCCCGGGACAGAGCTTGAACACTGAAGCTTTCTTT. Its translation: CASPGQSLNTEAFF.

This clonotype has more than one count but fewer than ten. The chain recombines TRBV24-1 with TRBJ1-5, with TRBD1 identical over 8 bases. Germline V lookup: CDR1 KGHDR, CDR2 SFDVKD. V was clipped by 4 bases and J by 4 bases; unmatched bases: 8. The length of the CDR3 is 16 residues. The CDR3 spells CATSDPDRGPNQPQHF. Written as DNA, the CDR3 is TGTGCCACCAGTGACCCCGACAGGGGCCCTAATCAGCCCCAGCATTTT.

The sample holds a few counts of this clonotype. The chain combines TRBV20-1 with TRBJ2-1, with D hard to call. CDR1 is DFQATT, CDR2 SNEGSKA, per germline (reference sequence). V was cut by 6 bases and J by 9 bases, with 18 bases left in between. CDR3 length equals 13 residues. The CDR3 sequence: CSANRIRTAEQFF. For the CDR3, the DNA is TGCAGTGCCAACCGGATTAGAACGGCTGAGCAGTTCTTC.

V gene TRBV5-1 combines with J gene TRBJ1-4, with D uncertain. The CDR3 length is 15 residues. V lost 4 bases, J lost 0 bases, and 10 bases lay in between. CDR1 is SGHRS and CDR2 is YFSETQ in the germline V gene. CDR3 nucleotides: TGCGCCAGCAGCCCATCGGGAGCAACTAATGAAAAACTGTTTTTT. The encoded protein is CASSPSGATNEKLFF.

CDR3 nucleotides: TGCGCCAGCAGCTTGCTTGACCCTAGCGGGGGGGATATGTACTTC. Its translation: CASSLLDPSGGDMYF. The chain links TRBV5-1 to TRBJ2-7; TRBD2 aligns across 12 bases. The CDR3 is 15 residues long. V was clipped by 1 base and J by 12 bases; unmatched bases: 11. Germline values: CDR1 SGHRS, CDR2 YFSETQ. Filled out from reference TRBV5-1 and TRBJ2-7, the complete variable domain reads KAGVTQTPRYLIKTRGQQVTLSCSPISGHRSVSWYQQTPGQGLQFLFEYFSETQRNKGNFPGRFSGRQFSNSRSEMNVSTLELGDSALYLCASSLLDPSGGDMYFGPGTRLTVT.

Regarding this clonotype: Germline and junction disagree at one end, which may indicate a read error. J is TRBJ2-3 and V is TRBV12-3 or TRBV12-4, with 10 positions matching TRBD2. The length of the CDR3 is 14 residues. CDR3 protein: CASSQRGGTDMQYF. In DNA, the CDR3 is TGTGCCAGCAGCCAGCGGGGGGGTACAGATATGCAGTATTTT.

The chain is built from TRBV24-1 and TRBJ2-1, with 12 bases that match TRBD2. This CDR3 is built from 14 residues. The germline gives CDR1 KGHDR, CDR2 SFDVKD. With V trimmed by 11 bases and J by 5 bases, 6 bases remained unmatched. The CDR3 region has the DNA TGTGCCATACCAGGGACTAGCGGGCACAATGAGCAGTTCTTC. Amino acids: CAIPGTSGHNEQFF.

Concerning this clonotype itself: At one of its ends the junction is not consistent with the germline gene, which may arise from a read error. The chain combines TRBV6-5 with TRBJ1-6, with TRBD1 matching over 8 bases. CDR1 is MNHEY, CDR2 SVGAGI, per germline. The CDR3 extends over 16 amino acids. The CDR3 DNA follows: TGTGCCAGCAGTTACGGGGACAGGCGGTATAATTCACCCCCCCACTTT. Protein sequence: CASSYGDRRYNSPPHF.

The chain employs TRBV3-1 and TRBJ1-2; the D gene is possibly TRBD1 (5 bases). V lost 2 bases to trimming and J lost 8 bases, with 12 bases between them. The CDR3 extends over 13 amino acids. The germline gives CDR1 LGHDT, CDR2 YNNKEL (reference sequence). The chain's CDR3 is CASSQTPEGGYTF. The CDR3, as DNA: TGTGCCAGCAGCCAAACTCCGGAGGGGGGCTACACCTTC.

This clonotype has a count of ten or more. The chain has TRBV12-3 or TRBV12-4 and TRBJ2-4; 10 bases are a match to TRBD1. The CDR3 sequence is 14 residues long. V shed 5 bases and J 8 bases; nucleotides not matched to a gene: 6. The CDR3 DNA sequence: TGTGCCAGCAGTCGCTCGGGACAGGGGTACATTCAGTACTTC. Translating gives CASSRSGQGYIQYF.

The rearrangement links TRBV4-2 to TRBJ2-2; 10 bases align to TRBD2. The CDR3 consists of 17 residues. Losses at the gene ends were 1 base for V and 5 bases for J; bases not matched to a gene: 7. Germline V lookup: CDR1 LGHNA, CDR2 YNFKEQ. CDR3 in amino acids: CASSQVPLAGDTGELFF. CDR3 DNA: TGTGCCAGCAGCCAAGTACCGCTAGCGGGGGATACCGGGGAGCTGTTTTTT.

Only a few counts were recorded for this clonotype. The chain recombines TRBV27 with TRBJ1-1; no clear D. CDR1 MNHEY and CDR2 SMNVEV come from the germline V gene (reference sequence). The V end was cut by 5 bases, the J end by 1 base, with 17 bases between. The CDR3 sequence is 16 residues long. CDR3 amino acids: CASSTSRVARNTEAFF. The CDR3 nucleotides are TGTGCCAGCAGTACATCAAGGGTGGCCAGGAACACTGAAGCTTTCTTT.